These 21 T cell receptor beta chains originate from one sample sequenced in a study of OX40 agonist ivuxolimab in advanced cancers. Generated by immunoSEQ multiplex PCR, the TCRdb table keeps only in-frame clones and is missing some. This table has about 28,000 clones, approximately 80% appearing once. This specimen consisted of CD4+ or CD8+ T cells sorted from blood, obtained in a trial of the OX40 agonist ivuxolimab. The receptors here all came from an adult with an advanced solid tumor such as melanoma, head and neck, liver or kidney cancer.

This clone was observed many times. The chain combines TRBV14 with TRBJ1-2; TRBD1 agrees at 10 bases. Looked up from germline, CDR1 is SGHDN and CDR2 is FVKESK. This CDR3 spans 15 amino acids. Trimming at V came to 4 bases and at J to 4 bases, leaving 6 bases not matched to a gene. The CDR3 is CASSPRQGAGYGYTF. The CDR3 nucleotides are TGTGCCAGCAGCCCAAGACAGGGGGCAGGCTATGGCTACACCTTC.

The gene calls are TRBV2 and TRBJ2-5; 8 bases are a match to TRBD1. Germline V lookup: CDR1 SNHLY, CDR2 FYNNEI. The J segment lost 5 bases and the V segment lost 8 bases, leaving 1 base of the junction unmatched. The CDR3 is 11 amino acids. DNA for the CDR3: TGTGCCAGCCAGGGGGCGGAGACCCAGTACTTC. Protein sequence: CASQGAETQYF.

The genes are TRBV5-4 and TRBJ2-7; no clear D gene. The CDR3 extends over 14 amino acids. Germline lookup yields CDR1 SGHNT and CDR2 YYREEE (reference sequence). Trimming pared 4 bases from V and 2 bases from J, leaving 13 bases between. The CDR3 nucleotides are TGTGCCAGCAGCACGGTCGGGTCAGCCTACGAGCAGTACTTC. Its protein is CASSTVGSAYEQYF.

CDR3 residues: CASSPRLAGDNEQFF. In DNA form, the CDR3 reads TGTGCCAGCAGCCCGAGACTAGCGGGGGACAATGAGCAGTTCTTC. V is TRBV7-9 and J is TRBJ2-1, with 12 bases matching TRBD2. The germline gives CDR1 SEHNR, CDR2 FQNEAQ (reference sequence). There are 15 residues in the CDR3. The trim removed 5 bases at V and 5 bases at J, leaving 4 bases unmatched.

V usage is TRBV19 and J usage is TRBJ1-5; the D is unclear. The CDR3 runs to 13 residues. The germline V and J ends were trimmed by 1 base and 9 bases, with 10 bases remaining between them. In germline, CDR1 is LNHDA, CDR2 SQIVND (reference sequence). The CDR3 protein is CASSIGSAGPQHF. The CDR3 DNA sequence: TGTGCCAGTAGTATAGGGTCCGCCGGGCCCCAGCATTTT.

The CDR3 region has the DNA TGTGCCAGCAGCTTATACGTGACAAACCAAGAGACCCAGTACTTC. Translation: CASSLYVTNQETQYF. This sequence joins TRBV7-3 and TRBJ2-5; D not certain. V was shortened by 2 bases and J by 0 bases, with 10 bases between the two germline ends. Germline CDR1 is SGHTA and CDR2 is FQGTGA. CDR3 length: 15 residues.

This chain's CDR3 is CASSGGNTYEQYF. CDR3 sequence (DNA): TGTGCCAGCAGCGGCGGGAATACCTACGAGCAGTACTTC. This sequence joins TRBV5-5 and TRBJ2-7, with D tentatively TRBD2 (6 bases). Germline CDR1 reads SGHKS; CDR2 reads YYEKEE (reference sequence). Trimming left V 4 bases short and J 2 bases short, with 10 bases between. This CDR3 region has 13 residues. Drawing the rest from reference TRBV5-5 and TRBJ2-7, the complete variable domain is DAGVTQSPTHLIKTRGQQVTLRCSPISGHKSVSWYQQVLGQGPQFIFQYYEKEERGRGNFPDRFSARQFPNYSSELNVNALLLGDSALYLCASSGGNTYEQYFGPGTRLTVT.

The chain employs TRBV4-1 and TRBJ2-1, with TRBD2 identical over 16 bases. Looked up from germline, CDR1 is MGHRA and CDR2 is YSYEKL. This CDR3 region has 17 residues. V shed 1 base and J 6 bases; nucleotides not matched to a gene: 3. The DNA for the CDR3 is TGCGCCAGCAGCCAAGGGGGACTAGCGGGAGGGCGCAATGAGCAGTTCTTC. Translated, it gives CASSQGGLAGGRNEQFF.

V is TRBV5-4 and J is TRBJ2-7; TRBD2 agrees at 7 bases. The CDR3 loop spans 16 amino acids. V gave up 4 bases and J gave up 2 bases; unmatched junction bases: 12. From germline, CDR1 is SGHNT and CDR2 YYREEE (reference sequence). CDR3 region: CASSLIGGMKTYEQYF. The CDR3 DNA reads as TGTGCCAGCAGCCTTATCGGGGGGATGAAGACCTACGAGCAGTACTTC.

The rearrangement uses TRBV9 and TRBJ2-1, with D perhaps being TRBD1 or TRBD2 (7 bases each). The CDR3 contains 15 residues. The germline CDR1 and CDR2 sequences are SGDLS and YYNGEE. Trimming shortened V by 4 bases and J by 3 bases, and 14 bases separated the two germline ends. The CDR3 sequence is CASSHQGGIYNEQFF. DNA for the CDR3: TGTGCCAGCAGCCACCAGGGGGGGATCTACAATGAGCAGTTCTTC.

A few counts support this clone. The V gene is TRBV9, the J gene TRBJ2-7; D remains unclear. The CDR3 spans 13 residues. V dropped 1 base and J dropped 6 bases, with 11 bases sitting between them. CDR1 and CDR2 (germline): SGDLS, YYNGEE. DNA for the CDR3: TGTGCCAGCAGCGTACCTGGGTTACGCGAGCAGTACTTC. It specifies CASSVPGLREQYF.

V usage is TRBV28 and J usage is TRBJ1-2, with a tentative D call TRBD1 (5 bases). The V and J ends lost 4 bases and 4 bases respectively, with 10 bases between them. This CDR3 has 13 residues. CDR1 is MDHEN and CDR2 is SYDVKM in the germline V gene. The CDR3 DNA reads as TGTGCCAGCAGTTCAATCGACAGCTATGGCTACACCTTC. This translates into CASSSIDSYGYTF.

V usage is TRBV29-1 and J usage is TRBJ2-5, with 10 bases identical to TRBD1. The germline V gene has CDR1 SQVTM and CDR2 ANQGSEA. Trimming took 6 bases from V and 3 from J; bases not matched to a gene: 4. This CDR3 comprises 13 residues. As DNA, the CDR3 is TGCAGCGTCCAGACAGGGGGCGAAGAGACCCAGTACTTC. Residues: CSVQTGGEETQYF.

The chain employs TRBV5-5 and TRBJ2-7; unclear D gene. The V gene lost 2 bases and the J gene lost 4 bases, with 13 bases spanning the gap. This CDR3 has 14 residues. In germline, CDR1 is SGHKS, CDR2 YYEKEE (reference sequence). The DNA for the CDR3 is TGTGCCAGCAGCTTAGGTAGGAGTCAATACGAGCAGTACTTC. Residues: CASSLGRSQYEQYF.

The chain uses TRBV11-2 and TRBJ1-2; TRBD1 might be the D (5 bases). This CDR3 spans 13 amino acids. Germline CDR1 reads SGHAT; CDR2 reads FQNNGV. The V and J ends lost 0 bases and 5 bases respectively, with 7 bases between them. This CDR3 is CASSLETAYGYTF. The CDR3 DNA follows: TGTGCCAGCAGCTTAGAGACAGCGTATGGCTACACCTTC.

The chain uses TRBV6-5 and TRBJ1-2; possible D gene TRBD1, 6 bases. Germline V gene data show CDR1 as MNHEY and CDR2 as SVGAGI. V was trimmed by 6 bases and J by 7 bases, leaving 9 bases between them. The CDR3 is 11 residues long. The CDR3 DNA reads as TGTGCCAGCAGAACAGGGTTTGGCTACACCTTC. It translates to CASRTGFGYTF.

The V and J genes are TRBV19 and TRBJ2-6; TRBD1 aligns across 9 bases. The CDR3 covers 19 residues. V trimming: 1 base; J trimming: 1 base; junction bases outside the gene matches: 8. Germline CDR1 and CDR2: LNHDA and SQIVND (reference sequence). The DNA for the CDR3 is TGTGCCAGTAGTATAGGTGGACAGGGGATCAGATCTGGGGCCAACGTCCTGACTTTC. This encodes CASSIGGQGIRSGANVLTF.

The CDR3: CASSYAGGEALETQYF. Here the CDR3 DNA reads TGTGCCAGCAGCTACGCGGGAGGAGAGGCTTTAGAGACCCAGTACTTC. The rearrangement joins TRBV28 to TRBJ2-5, with TRBD2 matching 8 bases. Germline V CDR1 and CDR2: MDHEN, SYDVKM. Unmatched junction bases numbered 13, after V lost 6 bases and J lost 4 bases. The CDR3 is 16 amino acids.

The chain uses TRBV7-8 and TRBJ1-2; a weak D match, TRBD1 (5 bases). This CDR3 comprises 14 residues. V dropped 1 base and J dropped 4 bases, with 10 bases sitting between them. Germline assignment: CDR1 SGHVS and CDR2 FQNEAQ. The CDR3 protein is CASSLVGHSYGYTF. The CDR3 bases are TGTGCCAGCAGCTTAGTTGGACATTCCTATGGCTACACCTTC.

The V and J genes are TRBV15 and TRBJ1-2, with D unresolved. CDR1 and CDR2 (germline): LNHNV, YYDKDF (reference sequence). V shed 4 bases and J shed 1 base, with 10 bases lying between them. The CDR3 extends over 14 amino acids. CDR3 sequence: CATSKKGSNYGYTF. As DNA, the CDR3 is TGTGCCACCAGCAAGAAGGGCAGTAACTATGGCTACACCTTC.

The chain links TRBV19 to TRBJ2-7; the D is unclear. The germline gives CDR1 LNHDA, CDR2 SQIVND (reference sequence). Trimming cost V 1 base and J 3 bases, with 7 bases left between them. CDR3 size: 13 residues. The CDR3 DNA follows: TGTGCCAGTAGTATAGGTCTAAACTACGAGCAGTACTTC. Its translation: CASSIGLNYEQYF.